The 5 T cell receptor beta chains reported below all come from one sample, sequenced in a study of control samples from healthy donors and cancer patients. Profiled with immunoSEQ multiplex PCR; TCRdb holds only in-frame clones, not every one. Seen here are 5,600 or so clones, just under 85% observed once, and the top ten hold approximately 6.5%. Sequences were obtained from formalin-fixed, paraffin-embedded tissue. Receptors originate from a female donor with lung cancer.

The chain couples TRBV6-5 to TRBJ2-5, with D maybe TRBD1 (6 bases). With 6 bases removed from V and 4 bases from J, the gap between germline ends came to 12 bases. This CDR3 is built from 13 residues. CDR1 and CDR2 (germline): MNHEY, SVGAGI. In DNA, the CDR3 is TGTGCCAGCAGACAGGGAATCGGAGAGACCCAGTACTTC. Its translation is CASRQGIGETQYF.

A note on this clone: The same CDR3 can be traced to other DNA sequences in this sample. This chain joins TRBV10-1 and TRBJ2-1; tentative D call: TRBD2 (6 bases). CDR3 length: 13 residues. From germline, CDR1 is WNHNN and CDR2 SYGVQD (reference sequence). V lost 8 bases and J lost 5, with 13 bases in between. CDR3 nucleotide sequence: TGCGCCAGCCGGGGAGGCAAAAACAATGAGCAGTTCTTC. Amino acid sequence: CASRGGKNNEQFF.

The rearrangement links TRBV7-2 to TRBJ2-7; 9 nucleotides align to TRBD2. The J segment lost 12 bases and the V segment lost 1 base, leaving 7 bases of the junction unmatched. Germline assignment: CDR1 SGHTA and CDR2 FQGNSA. The CDR3 is made up of 13 amino acids. The CDR3 protein is CASSLEISGSVYF. Here the CDR3 DNA reads TGTGCCAGCAGCTTAGAGATTAGCGGGAGTGTGTACTTC.

This clone was observed once. The chain couples TRBV7-2 to TRBJ2-3; weak D call: TRBD1 (6 bases). Germline V gene sequence: CDR1 SGHTA, CDR2 FQGNSA. The CDR3 runs to 16 residues. The V end lost 5 bases, the J end lost 5 bases, and 20 bases lay between the germline ends. The CDR3 nucleotides are TGTGCCAGCAGCAAAGGGATTTGGGACACACAAGATACGCAGTATTTT. Translation: CASSKGIWDTQDTQYF.

V is TRBV10-1 and J is TRBJ2-1, with D unresolved. This CDR3 comprises 14 residues. Germline V gives CDR1 WNHNN, CDR2 SYGVQD (reference sequence). V was pared by 0 bases and J by 8 bases, with 11 bases between. In DNA form, the CDR3 reads TGCGCCAGCAGTGAGTCCACAAGGTCGGATGAGCAGTTCTTC. Its protein product is CASSESTRSDEQFF.